A selection of T cell receptor beta chains follows, all from one sample in a study of response to subunit inactivated influenza vaccine. TCRdb reprocessed the RT-PCR reads with MiXCR, giving one entry per CDR3 protein. Here the sample spans some 640,000 distinct CDR3 sequences, approximately 15% being singletons. Sequenced here: PBMCs from blood, sampled less than 15 days before vaccination. Receptors originate from a man aged 45-60 years who received an inactivated influenza vaccine. Each CDR3 is given without its conserved first and last residue.

v_gene: TRBV9
j_gene: TRBJ2-2
CDR3aa: ASSYRTAAGELF

v_gene: TRBV7-2
j_gene: TRBJ1-5
CDR3aa: ASSLGSGLNQPQH

v_gene: TRBV20-1
j_gene: TRBJ2-7
CDR3aa: SARDPRGGYEQY

v_gene: TRBV10-3
j_gene: TRBJ2-7
CDR3aa: AISDPGGNHYEQY

v_gene: TRBV4-1
j_gene: TRBJ1-6
CDR3aa: ASSPHSGNNSPLH

v_gene: TRBV6-2/TRBV6-3
j_gene: TRBJ2-1
CDR3aa: ASGKQGAHNEQF

v_gene: TRBV20-1
j_gene: TRBJ2-3
CDR3aa: SARESSGSSDTQY

v_gene: TRBV6-5
j_gene: TRBJ1-1
CDR3aa: ASREDRAAF

v_gene: TRBV30
j_gene: TRBJ1-1
CDR3aa: AWSISDRGDGAF

v_gene: TRBV28
j_gene: TRBJ2-1
CDR3aa: ASSVAGANEQF

v_gene: TRBV6-1
j_gene: TRBJ2-5
CDR3aa: ASSVAPTGIQETQY

v_gene: TRBV7-9
j_gene: TRBJ1-5
CDR3aa: ASSSSANQPQH

v_gene: TRBV6-1
j_gene: TRBJ1-1
CDR3aa: ASSGGLPRGRTEAF

v_gene: TRBV7-8
j_gene: TRBJ1-6
CDR3aa: ASSLGGQFVVSPLH

v_gene: TRBV29-1
j_gene: TRBJ1-2
CDR3aa: SVTSNYGYT

v_gene: TRBV20-1
j_gene: TRBJ2-7
CDR3aa: SASWDRGNEQY

v_gene: TRBV4-1
j_gene: TRBJ2-1
CDR3aa: ASSQRLSSGNRVNEQF

v_gene: TRBV7-2
j_gene: TRBJ2-1
CDR3aa: ASSFSGGLSSYNEQF

v_gene: TRBV7-2
j_gene: TRBJ2-1
CDR3aa: ASSLWGLAGSNEQF

v_gene: TRBV15
j_gene: TRBJ2-1
CDR3aa: ATSRDSGTYNEQF

v_gene: TRBV7-9
j_gene: TRBJ2-4
CDR3aa: ASSLSNIQY

v_gene: TRBV29-1
j_gene: TRBJ2-1
CDR3aa: SVGGLAALNEQF

v_gene: TRBV10-3
j_gene: TRBJ2-7
CDR3aa: AIYDRGYEQY

v_gene: TRBV18
j_gene: TRBJ2-2
CDR3aa: ASSPMCNTGELF

v_gene: TRBV12-3/TRBV12-4
j_gene: TRBJ2-7
CDR3aa: ASAGTYEQY

v_gene: TRBV18
j_gene: TRBJ2-5
CDR3aa: ASSPLGGPGETQY

v_gene: TRBV3-1
j_gene: TRBJ1-2
CDR3aa: ASSQDGVNYGYT

v_gene: TRBV7-2
j_gene: TRBJ2-4
CDR3aa: ASSSGVVKNIQY

v_gene: TRBV6-1
j_gene: TRBJ1-5
CDR3aa: ASSPGRGFSNQPQH